This is a list of T cell receptor beta chains from one sample in a study of PD-1 blockade in classical Hodgkin lymphoma. The method was immunoSEQ multiplex PCR; TCRdb's version includes in-frame clones alone and lacks a portion of them. The repertoire holds just over 60,000 clones, with around 89% as singletons. The material was peripheral blood mononuclear cells (PBMCs), obtained at baseline. The source of these receptors is a human donor with classical Hodgkin lymphoma. The CDR3 runs from the conserved cysteine through the conserved F or W. A D gene is named only where the DNA matches it firmly. Expanded clones are given a class, and other clones once, few, many or no size at all.

TRBV4-3	NA	NA	TRBJ1-2	CASSQGAGTKDSYGYTF	TGCGCCAGCAGCCAAGGGGCCGGAACGAAGGATAGCTATGGCTACACCTTC
TRBV28	TRBD1	NA	TRBJ1-2	CASTRGQPSYGYTF	TGTGCCAGCACTCGGGGACAGCCTTCCTATGGCTACACCTTC
TRBV5-6	TRBD2	NA	TRBJ2-6	CASSRTSGGISGANVLTF	TGTGCCAGCAGCCGGACTAGCGGGGGGATCTCTGGGGCCAACGTCCTGACTTTC
TRBV7-2	NA	NA	TRBJ2-1	CASSISSAPPNEQFF	TGTGCCAGCAGCATTAGCTCAGCCCCTCCCAATGAGCAGTTCTTC
TRBV27	TRBD2	once	TRBJ2-6	CASSSPWGRGGPGANVLTF	TGTGCCAGCAGTTCCCCCTGGGGGCGGGGGGGCCCTGGGGCCAACGTCCTGACTTTC
TRBV12-5	TRBD1	NA	TRBJ2-1	CASGWTGSSYNEQFF	TGTGCTAGTGGTTGGACAGGTAGCTCCTACAATGAGCAGTTCTTC
TRBV5-5	TRBD1	NA	TRBJ1-5	CASSLDRTGEAWGNQPQHF	TGTGCCAGCAGCTTGGACCGGACAGGGGAGGCCTGGGGCAATCAGCCCCAGCATTTT
TRBV18	NA	NA	TRBJ2-7	CASSPPPADRRRYEQYF	TGTGCCAGCTCACCCCCTCCCGCGGACAGAAGAAGGTACGAGCAGTACTTC
TRBV4-3	NA	once	TRBJ1-2	CASSQGRMANYGYTF	TGCGCCAGCAGCCAAGGACGGATGGCTAACTATGGCTACACCTTC
TRBV7-2	TRBD2	NA	TRBJ2-1	CASSSFDSGGYNEQFF	TGTGCCAGCAGCTCCTTTGATAGCGGGGGTTACAATGAGCAGTTCTTC
TRBV7-2	NA	NA	TRBJ1-3	CASSLSRDTTLSGRNTIYF	TGTGCCAGCAGCTTAAGCCGGGACACTACCCTATCTGGGAGAAACACCATATATTTT
TRBV10-3	NA	NA	TRBJ2-7	CAISENALGRVGEQYF	TGTGCCATCAGTGAGAATGCCCTCGGCAGGGTAGGCGAGCAGTACTTC
TRBV6-5	NA	NA	TRBJ2-7	CASSDRSFSYEQYF	TGTGCCAGCAGTGATCGGAGCTTCTCCTACGAGCAGTACTTC
TRBV28	NA	once	TRBJ2-1	CASTETLRLGDEQFF	TGTGCCAGCACCGAGACACTGAGGTTGGGCGATGAGCAGTTCTTC
TRBV11-2	NA	NA	TRBJ1-2	CASSLEVFGRANGYTF	TGTGCCAGCAGCTTGGAAGTATTCGGCAGGGCCAATGGCTACACCTTC
TRBV6-6	TRBD1	once	TRBJ1-1	CASSYAYSTGAEAFF	TGTGCCAGCAGTTACGCCTATTCCACAGGGGCTGAAGCTTTCTTT
TRBV5-4	NA	NA	TRBJ2-1	CASSLPHYNEQFF	TGTGCCAGCAGCTTGCCTCACTACAATGAGCAGTTCTTC
TRBV6-6	NA	once	TRBJ2-5	CASRPTLASGETQYF	TGTGCCAGCAGGCCCACTCTAGCGTCGGGAGAGACCCAGTACTTC
TRBV5-1	TRBD1	NA	TRBJ1-1	CASSLPTGETEAFF	TGCGCCAGCAGCTTGCCCACAGGGGAAACTGAAGCTTTCTTT
TRBV5-8	NA	few	TRBJ1-6	CASETNSPLHF	TGTGCCAGCGAGACAAATTCACCCCTCCACTTT
TRBV4-2	TRBD2	NA	TRBJ2-3	CASSPLAGPSGGLGTDTQYF	TGTGCCAGCAGCCCACTTGCGGGACCTAGCGGGGGGCTCGGCACAGATACGCAGTATTTT
TRBV30	NA	NA	TRBJ1-1	CAWSWTVSTEAFF	TGTGCCTGGAGTTGGACGGTGAGCACTGAAGCTTTCTTT
TRBV11-3	NA	NA	TRBJ2-5	CASSLGEADQETQYF	TGTGCCAGCAGCCTGGGTGAGGCGGACCAAGAGACCCAGTACTTC
TRBV10-3	TRBD2	NA	TRBJ2-1	CAISESARGLAGGPKGNEQFF	TGTGCCATCAGTGAGTCGGCTAGGGGACTAGCGGGGGGGCCTAAGGGGAATGAGCAGTTCTTC
TRBV5-1	NA	NA	TRBJ1-1	CASSSEVATEAFF	TGCGCCAGCAGCTCAGAGGTGGCCACTGAAGCTTTCTTT
TRBV11-2	NA	NA	TRBJ1-3	CASSPDRMSHTIYF	TGTGCCAGCAGCCCCGACCGAATGTCGCACACCATATATTTT
TRBV10-2	NA	NA	TRBJ1-3	CASSEGFYSGNTIYF	TGCGCCAGCAGTGAGGGGTTTTACTCTGGAAACACCATATATTTT
TRBV14	NA	NA	TRBJ1-3	CASSQVAGGNTIYF	TGTGCCAGCAGCCAAGTTGCCGGTGGAAACACCATATATTTT
TRBV7-2	TRBD2	NA	TRBJ2-3	CASSPQRGVTDTQYF	TGTGCCAGCAGCCCACAGCGGGGGGTGACAGATACGCAGTATTTT
TRBV7-9	NA	NA	TRBJ1-1	CAAAVNTEAFF	TGTGCGGCGGCCGTGAACACTGAAGCTTTCTTT
TRBV11-1	NA	NA	TRBJ2-5	CASRGAPRGKGETQYF	TGTGCCAGCAGGGGAGCACCAAGGGGGAAGGGAGAGACCCAGTACTTC
TRBV18	NA	NA	TRBJ1-5	CASSPLGGQPQHF	TGTGCCAGCTCACCACTCGGAGGTCAGCCCCAGCATTTT
TRBV18	TRBD1	NA	TRBJ1-6	CASSHKGGDSHNSPLHF	TGTGCCAGCTCTCATAAGGGAGGGGACAGTCATAATTCGCCCCTCCACTTT
TRBV27	TRBD1	NA	TRBJ2-4	CASSLKNIMTGVPIAKNIQYF	TGTGCCAGCAGTTTAAAGAACATAATGACAGGGGTACCTATAGCCAAAAACATTCAGTACTTC
TRBV7-7	TRBD1	NA	TRBJ2-7	CASSPGQGLAYEQYF	TGTGCCAGCAGCCCCGGACAGGGGTTAGCCTACGAGCAGTACTTC
TRBV15	NA	NA	TRBJ2-1	CATSRDIQGGTYNEQFF	TGTGCCACCAGCAGAGATATCCAGGGGGGAACGTACAATGAGCAGTTCTTC
TRBV6-5	TRBD1	NA	TRBJ1-1	CASSYRTGRTEAFF	TGTGCCAGCAGTTACCGGACAGGGCGGACTGAAGCTTTCTTT